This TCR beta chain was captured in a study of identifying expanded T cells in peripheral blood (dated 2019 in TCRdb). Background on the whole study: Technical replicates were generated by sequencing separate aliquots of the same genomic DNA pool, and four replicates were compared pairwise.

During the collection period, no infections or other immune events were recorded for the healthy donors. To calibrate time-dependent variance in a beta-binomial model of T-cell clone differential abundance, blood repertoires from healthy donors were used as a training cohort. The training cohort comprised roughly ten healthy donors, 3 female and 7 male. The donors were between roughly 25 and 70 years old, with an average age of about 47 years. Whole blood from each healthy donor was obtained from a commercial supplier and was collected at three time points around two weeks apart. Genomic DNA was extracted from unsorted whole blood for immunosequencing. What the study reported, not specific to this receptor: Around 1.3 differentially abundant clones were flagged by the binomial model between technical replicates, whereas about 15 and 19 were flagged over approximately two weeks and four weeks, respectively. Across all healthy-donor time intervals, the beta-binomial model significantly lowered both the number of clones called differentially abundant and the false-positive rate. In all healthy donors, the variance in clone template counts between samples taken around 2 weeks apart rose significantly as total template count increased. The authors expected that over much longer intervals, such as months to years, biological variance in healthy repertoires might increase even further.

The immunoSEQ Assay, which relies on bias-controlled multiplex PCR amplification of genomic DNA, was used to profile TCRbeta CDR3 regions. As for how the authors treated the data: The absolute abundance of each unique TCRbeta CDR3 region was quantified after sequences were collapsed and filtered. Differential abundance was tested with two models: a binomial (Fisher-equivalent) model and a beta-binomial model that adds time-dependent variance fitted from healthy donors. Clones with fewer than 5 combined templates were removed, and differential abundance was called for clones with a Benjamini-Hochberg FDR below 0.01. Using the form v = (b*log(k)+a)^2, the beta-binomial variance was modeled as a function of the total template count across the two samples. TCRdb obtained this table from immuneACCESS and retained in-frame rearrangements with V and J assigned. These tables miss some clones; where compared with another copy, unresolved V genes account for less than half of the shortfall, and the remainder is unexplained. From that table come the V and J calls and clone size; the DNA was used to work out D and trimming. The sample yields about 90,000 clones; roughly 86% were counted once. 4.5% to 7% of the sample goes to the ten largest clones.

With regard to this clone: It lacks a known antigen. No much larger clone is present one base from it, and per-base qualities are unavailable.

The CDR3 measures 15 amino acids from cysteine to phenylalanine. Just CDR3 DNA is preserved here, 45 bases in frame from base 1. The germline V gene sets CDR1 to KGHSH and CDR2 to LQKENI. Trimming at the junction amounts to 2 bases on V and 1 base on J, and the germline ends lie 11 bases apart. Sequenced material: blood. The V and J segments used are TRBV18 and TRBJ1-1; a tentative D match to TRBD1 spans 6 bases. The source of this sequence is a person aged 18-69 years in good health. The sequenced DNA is TGTGCCAGCTCACCAAGGACAGCCAGGAACACTGAAGCTTTCTTT. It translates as CASSPRTARNTEAFF. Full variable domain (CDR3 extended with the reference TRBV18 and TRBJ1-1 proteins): NAGVMQNPRHLVRRRGQEARLRCSPMKGHSHVYWYRQLPEEGLKFMVYLQKENIIDESGMPKERFSAEFPKEGPSILRIQQVVRGDSAAYFCASSPRTARNTEAFFGQGTRLTVV.